This TCR beta chain was found in a study of blood T cell repertoires in COVID-19. Study information: T cells, B-cell-depleted T cells, or PBMCs supplied cDNA or gDNA.

Only in-frame clones appear in the TCRdb table, and some are missing; sequencing was by immunoSEQ multiplex PCR. The data show some 180,000 clones, around 81% seen once. The CDR3 spans 13 residues. The germline CDR1 and CDR2 sequences are MDHEN and SYDVKM. The V end was cut by 10 bases, the J end by 6 bases, with 18 bases between. The sequence derives from a woman over 75 with COVID-19, enrolled during active disease. Material for sequencing was peripheral blood. This chain connects TRBV28 to TRBJ1-2; D unresolved. CDR3 DNA sequence: TGTGCCACCCCATTGGACGGGAGGGATGGCTACACCTTC. Translation: CATPLDGRDGYTF.